These 3 T cell receptor beta chains were sequenced from one sample in a study of technical replicates of blood from a handful of donors. The protocol was immunoSEQ multiplex PCR, while the TCRdb copy is restricted to in-frame clones and leaves out a portion. The sample consists of some 87,000 clones, just over 95% of them appearing once. The sample was T cells isolated from PBMCs. These receptors originate from a human donor in good health.

This clone was picked up one time. This chain connects TRBV7-2 to TRBJ2-7, with D possibly being TRBD1 (6 bases). The CDR3 extends over 11 amino acids. Germline V gene sequence: CDR1 SGHTA, CDR2 FQGNSA. The germline V and J ends were trimmed by 5 bases and 9 bases, with 11 bases remaining between them. CDR3 amino acids: CASSPQGRQYF. The CDR3 nucleotides are TGTGCCAGCAGCCCACAGGGTCGGCAGTACTTC.

The V call is TRBV6-1, the J call TRBJ1-5; 10 nucleotides agree with TRBD1. CDR3 length equals 17 residues. V lost 1 base, J lost 3 bases, and 6 bases stayed unmatched. The germline V gene encodes CDR1 MNHNS and CDR2 SASEGT. The CDR3 DNA is TGTGCCAGCAGTGAAGGGGGGACAGGGGCGCTCAATCAGCCCCAGCATTTT. The encoded protein is CASSEGGTGALNQPQHF.

The chain is built from TRBV28 and TRBJ2-5, with D possibly TRBD2 on 5 matching bases. The CDR3 covers 14 residues. V shed 2 bases and J shed 4 bases, with 11 bases lying between them. Per the germline V gene, CDR1 is MDHEN and CDR2 is SYDVKM. The CDR3 coding sequence is TGTGCCAGCAGTTTAGTGAGCCGGGGAGAGACCCAGTACTTC. This translates into CASSLVSRGETQYF.